This T cell receptor (beta chain) was profiled in a study of control samples from healthy donors and cancer patients. Sequencing was performed with immunoSEQ multiplex PCR; in TCRdb, only in-frame clones are kept and a portion is missing. This sample has about 59,000 clones, with approximately 87% found just once. The sample was PBMCs. The clonotype was recovered from a woman aged 60-75 years with lung cancer.

CDR3 residues: CASCRDRVRDTQYF. The CDR3 bases are TGCGCCAGCTGCCGGGACAGGGTCAGAGATACGCAGTATTTT. The V call is TRBV5-1, the J call TRBJ2-3, with 9 positions matching TRBD1. This CDR3 comprises 14 residues. Losses at the gene ends were 7 bases for V and 5 bases for J; bases not matched to a gene: 8. The germline CDR1 and CDR2 sequences are SGHRS and YFSETQ.